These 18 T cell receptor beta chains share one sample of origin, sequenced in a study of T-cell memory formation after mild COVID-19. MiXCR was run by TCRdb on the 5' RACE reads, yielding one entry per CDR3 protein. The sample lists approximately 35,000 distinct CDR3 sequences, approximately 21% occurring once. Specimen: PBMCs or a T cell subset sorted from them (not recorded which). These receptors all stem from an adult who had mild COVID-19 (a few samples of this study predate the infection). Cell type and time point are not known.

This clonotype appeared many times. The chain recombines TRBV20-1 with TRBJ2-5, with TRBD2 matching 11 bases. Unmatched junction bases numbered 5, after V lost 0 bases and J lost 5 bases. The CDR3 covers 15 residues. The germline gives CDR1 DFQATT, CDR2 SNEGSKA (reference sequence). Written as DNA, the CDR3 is TGCAGTGCTAGAGATCCGCCTAGCGGGAGGGAGACCCAGTACTTC. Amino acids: CSARDPPSGRETQYF.

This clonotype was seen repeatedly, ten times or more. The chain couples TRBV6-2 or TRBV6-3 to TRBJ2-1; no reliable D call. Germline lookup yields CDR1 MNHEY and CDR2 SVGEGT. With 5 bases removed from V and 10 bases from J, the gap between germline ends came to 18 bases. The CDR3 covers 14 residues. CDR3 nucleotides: TGTGCCAGCAGTCACGATCGGTATTTGAGGGAGCAGTTCTTC. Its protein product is CASSHDRYLREQFF.

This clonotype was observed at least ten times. This chain's CDR3 is CASSRPGTHQETQYF. DNA for the CDR3: TGCGCCAGCAGCAGGCCCGGGACACACCAAGAGACCCAGTACTTC. This chain connects TRBV5-1 to TRBJ2-5; D may be TRBD1 (6 bases). The CDR3 is 15 amino acids. The V end was cut by 4 bases, the J end by 0 bases, with 13 bases between. Germline loops: CDR1 SGHRS, CDR2 YFSETQ.

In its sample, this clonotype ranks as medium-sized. The CDR3 loop reads CASSEWRDTAEAFF. Written as DNA, the CDR3 is TGTGCCAGCAGTGAGTGGCGGGACACCGCTGAAGCTTTCTTT. V usage is TRBV25-1 and J usage is TRBJ1-1; D may be TRBD1 (6 bases). Looked up from germline, CDR1 is MGHDK and CDR2 is SYGVNS. V was clipped by 3 bases and J by 6 bases, with 14 bases between them. The CDR3 extends over 14 amino acids. Based on the CDR3 plus reference TRBV25-1 and TRBJ1-1, the full variable domain is EADIYQTPRYLVIGTGKKITLECSQTMGHDKMYWYQQDPGMELHLIHYSYGVNSTEKGDLSSESTVSRIRTEHFPLTLESARPSHTSQYLCASSEWRDTAEAFFGQGTRLTVV.

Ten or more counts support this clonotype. DNA for the CDR3: TGTGCCAGCACTCTGACTAGCGGAACCTACGAGCAGTACTTC. As protein: CASTLTSGTYEQYF. V gene TRBV3-1 combines with J gene TRBJ2-7, with TRBD2 identical over 9 bases. The CDR3 length is 14 residues. Germline V gene data show CDR1 as LGHDT and CDR2 as YNNKEL (reference sequence). V lost 7 bases, J lost 2 bases, and 6 bases stayed unmatched.

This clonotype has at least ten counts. The CDR3 DNA is TGTGCCAGCAGCTTTCCTACAACGGAGGAGGATAATGAAAAACTGTTTTTT. It encodes CASSFPTTEEDNEKLFF. V usage is TRBV7-9 and J usage is TRBJ1-4; unclear D gene. CDR1 SEHNR and CDR2 FQNEAQ come from the germline V gene (reference sequence). The CDR3 extends over 17 amino acids. With 3 bases removed from V and 4 bases from J, the gap between germline ends came to 18 bases.

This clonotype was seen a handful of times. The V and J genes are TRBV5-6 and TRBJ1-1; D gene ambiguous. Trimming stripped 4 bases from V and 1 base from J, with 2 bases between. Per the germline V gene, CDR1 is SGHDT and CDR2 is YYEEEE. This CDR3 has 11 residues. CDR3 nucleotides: TGTGCCAGCAGCAAGAACACTGAAGCTTTCTTT. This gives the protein CASSKNTEAFF.

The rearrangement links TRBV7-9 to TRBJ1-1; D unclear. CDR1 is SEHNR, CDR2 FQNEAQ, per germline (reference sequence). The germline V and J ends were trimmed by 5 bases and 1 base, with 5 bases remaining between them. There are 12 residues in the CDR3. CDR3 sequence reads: CASSPRNTEAFF. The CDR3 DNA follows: TGTGCCAGCAGCCCTCGGAACACTGAAGCTTTCTTT.

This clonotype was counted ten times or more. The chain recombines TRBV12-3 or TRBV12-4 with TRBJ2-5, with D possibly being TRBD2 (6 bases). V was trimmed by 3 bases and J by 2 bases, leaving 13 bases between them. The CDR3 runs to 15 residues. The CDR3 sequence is CASSLGGTEQETQYF. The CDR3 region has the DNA TGTGCCAGCAGTTTGGGCGGGACCGAGCAAGAGACCCAGTACTTC.

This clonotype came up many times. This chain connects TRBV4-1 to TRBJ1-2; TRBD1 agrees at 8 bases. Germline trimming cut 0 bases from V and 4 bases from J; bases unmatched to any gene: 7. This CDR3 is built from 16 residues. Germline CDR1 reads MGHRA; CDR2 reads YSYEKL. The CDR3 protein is CASSQESTGAPYGYTF. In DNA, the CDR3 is TGCGCCAGCAGCCAAGAATCGACAGGGGCCCCCTATGGCTACACCTTC.

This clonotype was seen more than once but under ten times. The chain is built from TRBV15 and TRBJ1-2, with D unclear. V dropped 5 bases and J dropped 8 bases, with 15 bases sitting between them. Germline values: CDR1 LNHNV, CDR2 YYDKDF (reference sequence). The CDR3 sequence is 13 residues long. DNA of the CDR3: TGTGCCACCAGCTCGACCCCGCGGCTAGGCTACACCTTC. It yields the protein CATSSTPRLGYTF.

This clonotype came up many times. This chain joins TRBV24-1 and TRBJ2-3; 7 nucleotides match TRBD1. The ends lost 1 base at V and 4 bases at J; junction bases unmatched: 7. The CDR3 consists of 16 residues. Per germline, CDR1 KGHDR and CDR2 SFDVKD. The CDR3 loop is CATSDFGQGVADTQYF. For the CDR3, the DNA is TGTGCCACCAGTGATTTTGGGCAGGGGGTCGCAGATACGCAGTATTTT.

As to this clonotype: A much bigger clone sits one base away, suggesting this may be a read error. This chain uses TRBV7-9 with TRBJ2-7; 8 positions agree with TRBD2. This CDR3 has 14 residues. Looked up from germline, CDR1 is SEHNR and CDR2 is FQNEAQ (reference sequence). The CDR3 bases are TGTGCCAGCAGCTTGAGTAGCGGGGTCTACAAGCAGTACTTC. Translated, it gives CASSLSSGVYKQYF.

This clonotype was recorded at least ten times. The CDR3 sequence: CASSLSYPGGGRSDTQYF. The CDR3 nucleotides are TGTGCCAGCAGCTTATCCTACCCCGGCGGGGGGCGTTCAGATACGCAGTATTTT. The chain carries TRBV7-3 and TRBJ2-3; 8 bases map to TRBD2. The junction had 14 bases not matched to a gene; V was cut back by 2 bases and J by 4 bases. Germline CDR1 SGHTA, CDR2 FQGTGA. The CDR3 contains 18 residues.

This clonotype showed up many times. The CDR3 reads CASSFGTNYEQYF. CDR3 nucleotides: TGTGCCAGCAGTTTTGGGACGAACTACGAGCAGTACTTC. The chain employs TRBV12-3 or TRBV12-4 and TRBJ2-7; TRBD1 or TRBD2 may be the D gene (5 bases each). V shed 3 bases and J shed 3 bases, with 9 bases lying between them. The CDR3 extends over 13 amino acids.

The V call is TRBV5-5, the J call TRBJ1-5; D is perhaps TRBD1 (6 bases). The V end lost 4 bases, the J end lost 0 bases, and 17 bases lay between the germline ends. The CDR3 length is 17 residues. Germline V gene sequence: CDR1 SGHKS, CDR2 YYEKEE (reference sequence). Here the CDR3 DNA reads TGTGCCAGCAGCCCGATTTGGACAGTGACTAGCAATCAGCCCCAGCATTTT. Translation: CASSPIWTVTSNQPQHF.

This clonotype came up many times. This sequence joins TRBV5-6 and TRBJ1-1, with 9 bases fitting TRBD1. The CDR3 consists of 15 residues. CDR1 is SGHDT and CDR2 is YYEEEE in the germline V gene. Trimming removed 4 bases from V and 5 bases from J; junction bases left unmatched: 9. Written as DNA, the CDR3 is TGTGCCAGCAGCCCCCTCGGGACAGGGTTTACTGAAGCTTTCTTT. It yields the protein CASSPLGTGFTEAFF.

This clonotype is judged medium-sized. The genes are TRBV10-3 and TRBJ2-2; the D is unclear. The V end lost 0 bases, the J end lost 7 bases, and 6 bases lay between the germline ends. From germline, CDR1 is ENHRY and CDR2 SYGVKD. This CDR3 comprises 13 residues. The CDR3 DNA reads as TGTGCCATCAGTGAGTCCGCCCGCGGGGAGCTGTTTTTT. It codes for CAISESARGELFF.